The 19 T cell receptor beta chains presented below share a single source sample, sequenced in a study of identical twins. TCRdb recomputed calls from the 5' RACE reads with MiXCR, one row per CDR3 protein. The data contain 550,000 to 800,000 distinct CDR3 sequences, roughly 7.1% of them singletons. These data are also associated with another study on yellow fever vaccine responses in identical twins.

Sequenced: PBMCs. The source of these receptors is a woman aged 18-29 years in good health.

The sample holds a few counts of this clonotype. This chain connects TRBV5-1 to TRBJ2-1; 10 bases line up with TRBD1. CDR1 is SGHRS and CDR2 is YFSETQ in the germline V gene. The V segment lost 3 bases and the J segment 5 bases; nucleotides outside the gene matches: 5. This CDR3 spans 15 amino acids. The CDR3 nucleotides read TGCGCCAGCAGCTCCTTTGGACAGGGGGACAATGAGCAGTTCTTC. This gives the protein CASSSFGQGDNEQFF.

This clonotype was seen more than once but under ten times. The chain recombines TRBV7-9 with TRBJ2-1, with D unclear. From germline, CDR1 is SEHNR and CDR2 FQNEAQ (reference sequence). Trimming took 7 bases from V and 4 from J, leaving 5 bases between them. This CDR3 spans 11 amino acids. Here the CDR3 reads CASKEYNEQFF. In nucleotides, the CDR3 is TGTGCCAGCAAGGAGTACAATGAGCAGTTCTTC.

This clonotype was recorded at least ten times. V and J are TRBV12-3 or TRBV12-4 and TRBJ2-3, with no clear D. This CDR3 has 12 amino acids. Trimming stripped 2 bases from V and 11 bases from J, with 11 bases between. CDR3 sequence (DNA): TGTGCCAGCAGTTTAAAACCGCCCGGGCAGTATTTT. Translating it yields CASSLKPPGQYF.

The rearrangement joins TRBV27 to TRBJ1-2; D ambiguous. Germline V gene sequence: CDR1 MNHEY, CDR2 SMNVEV (reference sequence). CDR3 length: 15 amino acids. Trimming left V 4 bases short and J 0 bases short, with 12 bases between. Here the CDR3 reads CASSSLQRSNYGYTF. CDR3 DNA: TGTGCCAGCAGTTCTTTACAGAGGTCTAACTATGGCTACACCTTC.

Only a few counts were recorded for this clonotype. The chain carries TRBV5-5 and TRBJ1-2, with D unclear. The CDR3 extends over 12 amino acids. Trimming took off 1 base at V and 7 bases at J, with 8 bases between the two ends. CDR1 and CDR2 (germline): SGHKS, YYEKEE (reference sequence). The chain's CDR3 is CASSLSGSGYTF. CDR3 nucleotides: TGTGCCAGCAGCTTGTCTGGATCTGGCTACACCTTC.

This clonotype was observed a handful of times. This chain uses TRBV12-3 or TRBV12-4 with TRBJ2-3, with 8 bases lining up with TRBD2. CDR3 length: 16 residues. Trimming cost V 7 bases and J 6 bases; bases outside gene matches: 15. CDR3 in amino acids: CASNKAGASASDTQYF. The DNA for the CDR3 is TGTGCCAGCAATAAAGCGGGAGCATCGGCGTCTGATACGCAGTATTTT.

The V and J genes are TRBV11-2 and TRBJ2-5, with D maybe TRBD2 (5 bases). Germline V lookup: CDR1 SGHAT, CDR2 FQNNGV. Trimming pared 2 bases from V and 2 bases from J, leaving 9 bases between. The CDR3 is 14 residues long. The CDR3 DNA reads TGTGCCAGCAGCTTACCTCGGGATCAAGAGACCCAGTACTTC. Translation gives CASSLPRDQETQYF.

This clonotype was found a few times. DNA for the CDR3: TGTGCCAGCAGTCTGTGGGACACCATATATTTT. Protein sequence: CASSLWDTIYF. The rearrangement joins TRBV28 to TRBJ1-3, with D unresolved. The CDR3 sequence is 11 residues long. In germline, CDR1 is MDHEN, CDR2 SYDVKM. Trimming shortened V by 5 bases and J by 8 bases, and 7 bases separated the two germline ends.

This chain joins TRBV24-1 and TRBJ2-2; no reliable D call. Germline V gene data show CDR1 as KGHDR and CDR2 as SFDVKD. Trimming left V 1 base short and J 1 base short, with 6 bases between. CDR3 length: 15 residues. The CDR3 loop is CATSDFRGNTGELFF. CDR3 nucleotides: TGTGCCACCAGTGATTTTCGCGGGAACACCGGGGAGCTGTTTTTT.

This chain joins TRBV18 and TRBJ2-2, with D perhaps TRBD1 or TRBD2 (5 bases each). Germline loops: CDR1 KGHSH, CDR2 LQKENI. Trimming removed 1 base at V and 5 bases at J, with 11 bases between. The CDR3 extends over 15 amino acids. For the CDR3, the DNA is TGTGCCAGCTCACCACGCCGGGGACGGACCGGGGAGCTGTTTTTT. Translation: CASSPRRGRTGELFF.

Ten or more counts support this clonotype. The CDR3 region is CASSLDYAAYNEQFF. CDR3 nucleotide sequence: TGCGCCAGCAGCTTGGACTACGCGGCCTACAATGAGCAGTTCTTC. The chain employs TRBV5-1 and TRBJ2-1; D remains ambiguous. Deletions cut 0 bases from V and 2 bases from J, with 9 bases between. This CDR3 spans 15 amino acids. CDR1 and CDR2 (germline): SGHRS, YFSETQ.

The chain uses TRBV20-1 and TRBJ2-1; 7 positions match TRBD1. The length of the CDR3 is 15 residues. Germline CDR1 reads DFQATT; CDR2 reads SNEGSKA (reference sequence). Unmatched junction bases numbered 11, after V lost 6 bases and J lost 3 bases. Here the CDR3 DNA reads TGCAGTGCGGGCCAGGGGGTAGGGGTCTACAATGAGCAGTTCTTC. As protein: CSAGQGVGVYNEQFF.

The chain employs TRBV5-1 and TRBJ2-7; TRBD2 agrees at 10 bases. The V segment lost 3 bases and the J segment 3 bases; nucleotides outside the gene matches: 3. CDR1 and CDR2 (germline): SGHRS, YFSETQ. The CDR3 has 14 amino acids. CDR3 nucleotides: TGCGCCAGCAGCTGGGCTAGCGGGAGCTACGAGCAGTACTTC. Residues: CASSWASGSYEQYF.

This clonotype was detected many times. The V call is TRBV2, the J call TRBJ2-7, with a weak D call TRBD2 (5 bases). The germline gives CDR1 SNHLY, CDR2 FYNNEI. The CDR3 length is 14 residues. Trimming took off 0 bases at V and 3 bases at J, with 9 bases between the two ends. The CDR3 reads CASSEARAHYEQYF. The CDR3 DNA reads TGTGCCAGCAGTGAAGCGCGGGCCCACTACGAGCAGTACTTC.

The rearrangement joins TRBV5-1 to TRBJ2-3; D gene ambiguous. Germline assignment: CDR1 SGHRS and CDR2 YFSETQ. The CDR3 totals 16 residues. Deletions cut 0 bases from V and 2 bases from J, with 13 bases between. The CDR3: CASSLGSPAPTDTQYF. The CDR3, as DNA: TGCGCCAGCAGCTTGGGGAGCCCTGCCCCCACAGATACGCAGTATTTT.

This clonotype was seen ten or more times. This chain uses TRBV14 with TRBJ1-1; D gene ambiguous. Germline lookup yields CDR1 SGHDN and CDR2 FVKESK. There are 13 residues in the CDR3. V lost 0 bases to trimming and J lost 1 base, with 3 bases between them. This chain's CDR3 is CASSQEWNTEAFF. The CDR3 coding sequence is TGTGCCAGCAGCCAAGAGTGGAACACTGAAGCTTTCTTT.

This clonotype turned up a few times. The chain joins TRBV7-6 to TRBJ2-5; the D is unclear. Trimming stripped 2 bases from V and 4 bases from J, with 8 bases between. CDR1 and CDR2 from the germline V gene are SGHVS and FNYEAQ. This CDR3 comprises 13 residues. CDR3 amino acids: CASSLYSSETQYF. Here the CDR3 DNA reads TGTGCCAGCAGCTTATATAGTTCAGAGACCCAGTACTTC.

The J gene is TRBJ2-4, the V gene TRBV14; D gene ambiguous. The CDR3 runs 17 residues. The V end was cut by 4 bases, the J end by 0 bases, with 16 bases between. From germline, CDR1 is SGHDN and CDR2 FVKESK. CDR3 DNA: TGTGCCAGCAGCCCCGGTCGTGGTATACTAGCCAAAAACATTCAGTACTTC. It codes for CASSPGRGILAKNIQYF.

A note on this clonotype: Its ends do not fully match the called genes, so a read error is possible. The V call is TRBV19, the J call TRBJ2-2, with 7 nucleotides matching TRBD2. Germline V gene lookup returns CDR1 LNHDA and CDR2 SQIVND (reference sequence). This CDR3 is built from 15 residues. The DNA for the CDR3 is TGTGCCTGTAGGGCCGGGACTACTAACACCGGGGAGCTGTTTTTT. Amino acids: CACRAGTTNTGELFF.